This T cell receptor beta chain came from a study of blood T cell repertoires in COVID-19. Whole-study context: Acute and convalescent COVID-19 samples came from the United States, Italy and Spain. In each case, the material was cDNA or gDNA derived from T cells, B-cell-depleted T cells, or PBMCs.

Sequenced by immunoSEQ multiplex PCR; TCRdb stores in-frame clones only, minus some. The sample includes 100,000 to 150,000 clones, roughly 74% of them seen just once. The CDR3 spans 14 residues. V lost 4 bases and J lost 8; bases outside the gene matches: 11. Per germline, CDR1 GTSNPN and CDR2 SVGIG (reference sequence). The source is a man aged 55 to 69 with acute or convalescent COVID-19. The chain couples TRBV30 to TRBJ1-2, with TRBD1 identical over 9 bases. Sequences were obtained from peripheral blood. The chain's CDR3 is CAWNRIQGAKGYTF. The CDR3 DNA reads TGTGCCTGGAATCGCATACAGGGGGCTAAGGGCTACACCTTC.